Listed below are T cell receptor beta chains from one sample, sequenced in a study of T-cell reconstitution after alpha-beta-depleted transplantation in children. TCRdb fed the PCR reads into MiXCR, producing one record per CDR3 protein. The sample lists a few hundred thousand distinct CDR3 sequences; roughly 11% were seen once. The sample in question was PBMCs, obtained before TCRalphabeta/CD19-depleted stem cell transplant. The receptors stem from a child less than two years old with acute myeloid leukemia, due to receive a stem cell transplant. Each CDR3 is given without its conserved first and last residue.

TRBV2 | ASSGTSGSYEQY
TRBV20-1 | SAPKPTKLTQY
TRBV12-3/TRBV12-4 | ASSFWQGVGYT
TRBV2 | ASREGSHTEAF
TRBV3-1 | ASSLKGPYGYT
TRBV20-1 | SAPLLGTDTQY
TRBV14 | ASSQDSGTGELF
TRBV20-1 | SAASSSGANVLT
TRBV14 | ASSRYLRNYEQY
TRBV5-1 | ASIEDGGTEAF
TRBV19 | ASSIDLNRGGTEAF
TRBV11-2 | ASSPRPGTATGELF
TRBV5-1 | ASSLGPTVYGYT
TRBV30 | AWSVSVVADTQY
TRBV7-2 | ASSPRTGGPDTQY
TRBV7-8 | AGSSRGGATDTQY
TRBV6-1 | ASSRHGANTGELF
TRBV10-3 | AISLTESTDTQY
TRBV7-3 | ASSPRTGVGGYT
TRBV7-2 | ASSAVKAEQF
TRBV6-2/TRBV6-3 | ASRQGGFYEQY
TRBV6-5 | ASTRQGNTGELF
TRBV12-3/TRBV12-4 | ASSLKADLRDSREKLF
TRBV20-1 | SARSRDNYGYT
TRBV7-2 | ASSLVAGSRYYNEQF
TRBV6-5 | ASIPGTSSYNEQF
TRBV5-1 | AMGSGTGFEKLF
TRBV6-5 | ASRAGTNQPQH
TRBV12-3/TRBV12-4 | ASSLERVSNEQF
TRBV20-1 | SAQGMDSGRAFGGELF
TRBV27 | ASSPRQGADNEQF
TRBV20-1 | SAVLAGRTDTQY
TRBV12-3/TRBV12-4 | ASSSHRPTNEKLF
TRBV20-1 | SAISGVDNEQF
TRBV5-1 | ASSFSGAQTDTQY
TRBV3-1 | ASSPDRQGAF
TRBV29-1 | SATRQGNYEQY
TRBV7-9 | ASSSRHSVTGNTIY
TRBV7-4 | ASSLGGRRGWHTEAF
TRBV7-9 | ASSLPASGGDTQY
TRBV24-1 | ATIGPSNTEAF
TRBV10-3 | AISGQAIAYHTDTQY
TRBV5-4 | ASSLRQADGELF
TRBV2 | ASSDTSGTGELF
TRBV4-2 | ASKPGQSANYGYT
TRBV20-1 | SARDLGGPNGYT
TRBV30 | AWSVKGSYEQY
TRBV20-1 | SARRTEQETQY
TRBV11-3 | ASARTGGFYGYT
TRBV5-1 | ASSSGTGDNEQF
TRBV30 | AWSAFSGMANEKLF